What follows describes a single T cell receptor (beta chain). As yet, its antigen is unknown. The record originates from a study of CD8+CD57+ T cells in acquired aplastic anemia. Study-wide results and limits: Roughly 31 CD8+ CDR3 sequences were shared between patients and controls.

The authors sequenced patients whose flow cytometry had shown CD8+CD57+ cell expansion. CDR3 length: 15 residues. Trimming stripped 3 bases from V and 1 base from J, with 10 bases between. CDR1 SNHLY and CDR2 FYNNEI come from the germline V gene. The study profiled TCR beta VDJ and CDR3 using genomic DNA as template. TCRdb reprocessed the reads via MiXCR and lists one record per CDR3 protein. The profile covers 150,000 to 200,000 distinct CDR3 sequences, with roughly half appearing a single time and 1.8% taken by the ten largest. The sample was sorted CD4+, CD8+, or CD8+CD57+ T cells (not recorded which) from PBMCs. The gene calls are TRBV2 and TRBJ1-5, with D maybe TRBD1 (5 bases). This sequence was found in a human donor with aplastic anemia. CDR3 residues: CASSEQGRSNQPQHF. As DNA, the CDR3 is TGTGCCAGCAGTGAGCAGGGACGGAGCAATCAGCCCCAGCATTTT.